The clone carrying this TCR beta chain was recorded a few times. The antigen remains unidentified. The entry originates in a study of early T cells in non-severe SARS-CoV-2 infection. Study summary: RNA in bulk from unsorted whole blood was sequenced, and chains were unpaired. The study, taken as a whole, reports: VDJdb-based matching was biased toward anti-spike CD8 responses and missed private and CD4 specificities.

Unique molecular identifier tags were affixed to discrete cDNA molecules. A single record per CDR3 protein comes from TCRdb applying MiXCR to the 5' RACE reads. The profile shows tens of thousands of distinct CDR3 sequences, 10% of them singletons. V gave up 6 bases and J gave up 0 bases; unmatched junction bases: 2. The CDR3 is made up of 16 amino acids. The chain is built from TRBV12-3 or TRBV12-4 and TRBJ2-1; TRBD2 agrees at 13 bases. The sample in question was whole blood, obtained at baseline. This receptor was taken from an adult who was a healthcare worker with PCR-confirmed SARS-CoV-2 infection or an uninfected control (not recorded which). CDR3 amino acids: CASRGLAGSSYNEQFF. DNA of the CDR3: TGTGCCAGCAGGGGACTAGCGGGAAGCTCCTACAATGAGCAGTTCTTC.